The 25 T cell receptor beta chains reported below all come from one sample, sequenced in a study of CD8 T cells in Susac syndrome. RNA, at about 0.45 to 1 ug, was reverse transcribed with random hexamers. MiXCR was run by TCRdb on the immunoSEQ multiplex PCR reads, yielding one entry per CDR3 protein. The table lists 170,000 or so distinct CDR3 sequences, 90% to 95% of them singletons. Material: CD4+ T cells from PBMCs. These receptors all stem from a human donor with multiple sclerosis.

This chain uses TRBV27 with TRBJ1-5, with a weak D call TRBD1 (5 bases). Germline CDR1 MNHEY, CDR2 SMNVEV (reference sequence). V shed 6 bases and J shed 6 bases, with 9 bases lying between them. The CDR3 is 12 amino acids. CDR3 DNA: TGTGCCAGCAGGGGGCCGAGTCAGCCCCAGCATTTT. As protein: CASRGPSQPQHF.

The rearrangement links TRBV12-3 or TRBV12-4 to TRBJ2-2, with 8 bases lining up with TRBD1. This CDR3 comprises 15 residues. V gave up 6 bases and J gave up 4 bases; unmatched junction bases: 7. The CDR3 loop is CASSLGQAGTGELFF. The CDR3 nucleotides read TGTGCCAGCAGCCTGGGACAGGCGGGCACCGGGGAGCTGTTTTTT.

This CDR3 reads CAENIRQARDTQYF. CDR3 DNA sequence: TGTGCCGAAAATATCCGGCAGGCCCGAGATACGCAGTATTTT. This chain joins TRBV10-3 and TRBJ2-3; D is unclear. V was clipped by 11 bases and J by 5 bases, with 20 bases between them. CDR1 is ENHRY, CDR2 SYGVKD, per germline. The CDR3 has 14 residues.

The gene calls are TRBV28 and TRBJ2-1, with D unresolved. This CDR3 has 12 amino acids. V lost 1 base, J lost 9 bases, and 7 bases lay in between. Germline V gene data show CDR1 as MDHEN and CDR2 as SYDVKM. CDR3 sequence: CASSLFNGEQFF. The CDR3 DNA reads as TGTGCCAGCAGTTTATTTAACGGTGAGCAGTTCTTC.

The chain combines TRBV9 with TRBJ2-4, with D possibly matching TRBD1 (6 bases). CDR1 is SGDLS and CDR2 is YYNGEE in the germline V gene. This CDR3 contains 19 residues. V gave up 4 bases and J gave up 0 bases, with 23 bases separating them. The CDR3: CASSPYSGTHDLAKNIQYF. CDR3 bases: TGTGCCAGCAGCCCCTATTCCGGGACACACGACCTAGCCAAAAACATTCAGTACTTC.

The rearrangement links TRBV20-1 to TRBJ2-4; D remains ambiguous. Trimming removed 0 bases at V and 6 bases at J, with 6 bases between. CDR3 length equals 12 residues. Germline V gene sequence: CDR1 DFQATT, CDR2 SNEGSKA (reference sequence). The CDR3 here is CSARDVGNIQYF. The CDR3 DNA is TGCAGTGCTAGAGATGTAGGAAACATTCAGTACTTC.

The chain recombines TRBV9 with TRBJ1-1; D not resolved. The V and J ends lost 0 bases and 0 bases respectively, with 6 bases between them. CDR3 length: 14 amino acids. CDR1 and CDR2 (germline): SGDLS, YYNGEE. DNA of the CDR3: TGTGCCAGCAGCGTAGGGATGATGAACACTGAAGCTTTCTTT. It specifies CASSVGMMNTEAFF.

This chain joins TRBV9 and TRBJ2-3, with 7 bases fitting TRBD1. From germline, CDR1 is SGDLS and CDR2 YYNGEE. Trimming took 4 bases from V and 5 from J; bases not matched to a gene: 7. The CDR3 consists of 14 residues. The CDR3 protein is CASSTTGPRDTQYF. The CDR3 nucleotides are TGTGCCAGCAGCACGACAGGGCCCCGAGATACGCAGTATTTT. Combining the CDR3 with reference TRBV9 and TRBJ2-3 gives the whole variable domain DSGVTQTPKHLITATGQRVTLRCSPRSGDLSVYWYQQSLDQGLQFLIQYYNGEERAKGNILERFSAQQFPDLHSELNLSSLELGDSALYFCASSTTGPRDTQYFGPGTRLTVL.

The chain employs TRBV18 and TRBJ1-1; no clear D. The CDR3 is 15 amino acids. V was clipped by 3 bases and J by 4 bases, with 15 bases between them. CDR1 is KGHSH, CDR2 LQKENI, per germline. The CDR3 protein is CASSPRPLEGTEAFF. CDR3 in DNA: TGTGCCAGCTCACCCCGCCCTCTTGAGGGCACTGAAGCTTTCTTT.

The chain couples TRBV5-1 to TRBJ2-7, with D tentatively TRBD1 (6 bases). The CDR3 runs 16 residues. V lost 2 bases and J 3 bases, leaving 18 bases between the germline ends. Germline V gene sequence: CDR1 SGHRS, CDR2 YFSETQ. The CDR3 loop is CASSLATTGVNYEQYF. The CDR3 DNA follows: TGCGCCAGCAGCTTAGCCACGACAGGTGTAAACTACGAGCAGTACTTC. The variable domain in full, completed from reference TRBV5-1 and TRBJ2-7, reads KAGVTQTPRYLIKTRGQQVTLSCSPISGHRSVSWYQQTPGQGLQFLFEYFSETQRNKGNFPGRFSGRQFSNSRSEMNVSTLELGDSALYLCASSLATTGVNYEQYFGPGTRLTVT.

J is TRBJ2-1 and V is TRBV19; D not resolved. The CDR3 extends over 15 amino acids. Germline V lookup: CDR1 LNHDA, CDR2 SQIVND (reference sequence). V was cut by 8 bases and J by 0 bases, with 14 bases left in between. CDR3 in amino acids: CASGKSDLSYNEQFF. In DNA form, the CDR3 reads TGTGCCAGTGGAAAATCAGACCTCTCCTACAATGAGCAGTTCTTC.

V usage is TRBV2 and J usage is TRBJ1-2; D gene uncertain. V was cut by 7 bases and J by 2 bases, with 5 bases left in between. This CDR3 is built from 11 residues. CDR1 and CDR2 (germline): SNHLY, FYNNEI. CDR3 loop: CASTLNYGYTF. The CDR3 DNA is TGTGCCAGCACCCTGAACTATGGCTACACCTTC.

This sequence joins TRBV20-1 and TRBJ1-1; 7 bases agree with TRBD1. The V segment lost 3 bases and the J segment 3 bases; nucleotides outside the gene matches: 13. The CDR3 is 16 amino acids. CDR1 and CDR2 (germline): DFQATT, SNEGSKA (reference sequence). The CDR3 sequence: CSARSPQTGRDTEAFF. The CDR3 DNA is TGCAGTGCTAGGAGCCCCCAGACAGGGAGGGACACTGAAGCTTTCTTT.

V gene TRBV12-5 combines with J gene TRBJ2-1, with a tentative D call TRBD2 (6 bases). Trimming took 9 bases from V and 2 from J, leaving 14 bases between them. Germline CDR1 LGHNT, CDR2 FRNRAP. The CDR3 runs 14 residues. The CDR3 DNA sequence: TGTGCTAGAACCTCGGGAGATCCCTACAATGAGCAGTTCTTC. Translating gives CARTSGDPYNEQFF.

The CDR3 DNA follows: TGCGCCAGCAGTAAGGGAAACTATGGCTACACCTTC. It encodes CASSKGNYGYTF. This chain joins TRBV5-1 and TRBJ1-2; D not resolved. The V gene lost 5 bases and the J gene lost 2 bases, with 7 bases spanning the gap. The CDR3 totals 12 residues. CDR1 and CDR2 from the germline V gene are SGHRS and YFSETQ.

The chain uses TRBV6-6 and TRBJ2-7; 9 nucleotides match TRBD1. The CDR3 sequence is 15 residues long. The ends lost 6 bases at V and 4 bases at J; junction bases unmatched: 10. Germline CDR1 and CDR2: MNHNY and SVGAGI (reference sequence). As DNA, the CDR3 is TGTGCCAGCAGCGGTCCGGGACAGGGAAAGTACGAGCAGTACTTC. Protein product: CASSGPGQGKYEQYF.

This sequence joins TRBV2 and TRBJ2-1; weak D call: TRBD1 (5 bases). Germline values: CDR1 SNHLY, CDR2 FYNNEI. Trimming left V 7 bases short and J 5 bases short, with 12 bases between. This CDR3 spans 13 amino acids. Here the CDR3 DNA reads TGTGCCAGCAAAGCACTCAGGGACAATGAGCAGTTCTTC. As protein: CASKALRDNEQFF.

This clonotype was observed a few times. The V and J genes are TRBV5-4 and TRBJ2-7; 7 positions match TRBD2. Germline CDR1 SGHNT, CDR2 YYREEE (reference sequence). V lost 4 bases and J lost 7; bases outside the gene matches: 8. This CDR3 is 13 amino acids long. CDR3 DNA: TGTGCCAGCAGCGGTCCGGGAGGAGATGAGCAGTACTTC. This codes for CASSGPGGDEQYF.

The rearrangement links TRBV5-4 to TRBJ1-3; D gene ambiguous. The CDR3 spans 17 residues. Per the germline V gene, CDR1 is SGHNT and CDR2 is YYREEE (reference sequence). V was pared by 0 bases and J by 0 bases, with 13 bases between. DNA of the CDR3: TGTGCCAGCAGCTTGGGTACGGGCAGGCACTCTGGAAACACCATATATTTT. This sequence encodes CASSLGTGRHSGNTIYF.

The V gene is TRBV27, the J gene TRBJ2-6; no firm D call. The V gene lost 5 bases and the J gene lost 2 bases, with 13 bases spanning the gap. The CDR3 spans 16 residues. Looked up from germline, CDR1 is MNHEY and CDR2 is SMNVEV (reference sequence). The CDR3 coding sequence is TGTGCCAGCAGTACCCCCGGAAGCGCTGGGGCCAACGTCCTGACTTTC. Protein product: CASSTPGSAGANVLTF.

The chain is built from TRBV24-1 and TRBJ2-3; the match to TRBD2 covers 11 bases. Germline CDR1 is KGHDR and CDR2 is SFDVKD. The CDR3 covers 17 residues. Trimming at V came to 3 bases and at J to 2 bases, leaving 6 bases not matched to a gene. This CDR3 reads CATSDPASGGTTDTQYF. CDR3 coding DNA: TGTGCCACCAGTGATCCAGCTAGCGGGGGGACCACAGATACGCAGTATTTT.

The V and J genes are TRBV3-1 and TRBJ2-3; D not resolved. This CDR3 spans 11 amino acids. Germline-derived CDR1 and CDR2 are LGHDT and YNNKEL (reference sequence). V was shortened by 2 bases and J by 3 bases, with 0 bases between the two germline ends. The CDR3 DNA is TGTGCCAGCAGCCAAACAGATACGCAGTATTTT. It encodes CASSQTDTQYF.

This chain links TRBV4-1 with TRBJ2-7; 8 bases agree with TRBD2. The V gene end was trimmed by 2 bases and the J gene end by 3 bases; junction bases not matched to a gene: 3. Germline loops: CDR1 MGHRA, CDR2 YSYEKL. CDR3 size: 14 residues. The CDR3 spells CASSQPGTSYEQYF. In DNA, the CDR3 is TGCGCCAGCAGCCAACCCGGGACTAGCTACGAGCAGTACTTC.

This clonotype was picked up one time. The gene calls are TRBV19 and TRBJ2-3, with 10 positions matching TRBD1. CDR1 is LNHDA and CDR2 is SQIVND in the germline V gene (reference sequence). Trimming at V came to 4 bases and at J to 1 base, leaving 5 bases not matched to a gene. CDR3 length: 16 amino acids. The CDR3 protein is CASSTDRGRGTDTQYF. The CDR3 coding sequence is TGTGCCAGTAGTACCGACAGGGGGCGAGGCACAGATACGCAGTATTTT.

The rearrangement links TRBV19 to TRBJ2-4; 11 nucleotides agree with TRBD1. J lost 7 bases, V lost 7 bases, and 6 bases had no gene match. Germline V gives CDR1 LNHDA, CDR2 SQIVND (reference sequence). The CDR3 totals 14 residues. The CDR3: CASKFGQGANIQYF. CDR3 nucleotide sequence: TGTGCCAGTAAATTCGGACAGGGGGCGAACATTCAGTACTTC. The entire variable domain, with the rest obtained from reference TRBV19 and TRBJ2-4, is as follows: DGGITQSPKYLFRKEGQNVTLSCEQNLNHDAMYWYRQDPGQGLRLIYYSQIVNDFQKGDIAEGYSVSREKKESFPLTVTSAQKNPTAFYLCASKFGQGANIQYFGAGTRLSVL.